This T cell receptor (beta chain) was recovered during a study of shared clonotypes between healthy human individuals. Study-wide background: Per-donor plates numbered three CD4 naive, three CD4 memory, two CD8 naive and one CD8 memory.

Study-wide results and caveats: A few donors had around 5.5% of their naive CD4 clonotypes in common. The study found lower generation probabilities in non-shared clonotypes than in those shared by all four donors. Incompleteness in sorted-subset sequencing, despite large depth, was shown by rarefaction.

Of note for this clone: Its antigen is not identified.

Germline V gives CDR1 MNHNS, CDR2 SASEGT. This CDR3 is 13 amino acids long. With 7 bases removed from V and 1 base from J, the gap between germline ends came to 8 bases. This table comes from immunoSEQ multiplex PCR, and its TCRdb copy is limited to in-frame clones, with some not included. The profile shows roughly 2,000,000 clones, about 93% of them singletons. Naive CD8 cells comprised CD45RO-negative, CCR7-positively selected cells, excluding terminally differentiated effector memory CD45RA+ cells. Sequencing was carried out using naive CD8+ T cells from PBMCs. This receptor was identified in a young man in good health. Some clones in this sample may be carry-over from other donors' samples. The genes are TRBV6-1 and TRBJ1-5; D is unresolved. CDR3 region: CASKRVSNQPQHF. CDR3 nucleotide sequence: TGTGCCAGCAAACGGGTAAGCAATCAGCCCCAGCATTTT.